The 8 T cell receptor beta chains below all came from one sample that was sequenced in a study of T cells in Graves' hyperthyroidism and ophthalmopathy. Researchers took RNA transcripts and amplified the TCR beta CDR3 regions from them. TCR CDR3 underwent first-round RT-PCR with the HTBI primer set. TCRdb called the multiplex PCR reads again in MiXCR, with one record for every CDR3 protein. The sample records about 420,000 distinct CDR3 sequences, about a sixth being singletons. The source material was blood. The receptor set was obtained from a woman younger than 30 with Graves' hyperthyroidism.

This clonotype was seen at least ten times. The chain is built from TRBV11-3 and TRBJ1-1; D uncertain. Germline V gene lookup returns CDR1 SGHNT and CDR2 YENEEA. The V gene lost 1 base and the J gene lost 3 bases, with 9 bases spanning the gap. The CDR3 runs 14 residues. The CDR3 reads CASSLGGGHTEAFF. In DNA, the CDR3 is TGTGCCAGCAGCTTAGGAGGCGGACACACTGAAGCTTTCTTT.

The chain is built from TRBV5-6 and TRBJ1-5, with D perhaps TRBD1 (6 bases). In germline, CDR1 is SGHDT, CDR2 YYEEEE. CDR3 length: 15 amino acids. Trimming took 4 bases from V and 0 from J, leaving 11 bases between them. In DNA form, the CDR3 reads TGTGCCAGCAGCCGGGGGACATTTAGCAATCAGCCCCAGCATTTT. Amino acids: CASSRGTFSNQPQHF.

The table lists this clonotype with many counts. This chain links TRBV28 with TRBJ2-1; 10 bases map to TRBD2. CDR1 is MDHEN and CDR2 is SYDVKM in the germline V gene. With V trimmed by 3 bases and J by 2 bases, 4 bases remained unmatched. This CDR3 has 16 residues. The CDR3 reads CASSFSGRPPYNEQFF. The CDR3 DNA sequence: TGTGCCAGCAGTTTTAGCGGGAGGCCCCCCTACAATGAGCAGTTCTTC. Variable domain in full (rest from reference TRBV28 and TRBJ2-1): DVKVTQSSRYLVKRTGEKVFLECVQDMDHENMFWYRQDPGLGLRLIYFSYDVKMKEKGDIPEGYSVSREKKERFSLILESASTNQTSMYLCASSFSGRPPYNEQFFGPGTRLTVL.

This clonotype was recorded many times. The chain uses TRBV2 and TRBJ1-5; TRBD1 aligns across 9 bases. Germline V CDR1 and CDR2: SNHLY, FYNNEI. The CDR3 sequence is 14 residues long. The junction had 2 bases not matched to a gene; V was cut back by 4 bases and J by 4 bases. CDR3 protein: CASSADRGNQPQHF. The CDR3 DNA reads TGTGCCAGCAGTGCGGACAGGGGAAATCAGCCCCAGCATTTT.

Ten or more counts support this clonotype. CDR3 DNA: TGTGCCAGCACCTCCGGGACAGAGCTCACCGGGGAGCTGTTTTTT. This translates into CASTSGTELTGELFF. This chain connects TRBV12-3 or TRBV12-4 to TRBJ2-2; 7 nucleotides agree with TRBD1. V trimming: 7 bases; J trimming: 4 bases; junction bases outside the gene matches: 9. The CDR3 totals 15 residues.

This clonotype was seen ten or more times. The chain joins TRBV5-1 to TRBJ2-7; 9 nucleotides line up with TRBD2. J was trimmed by 0 bases and V by 2 bases; bases with no gene match: 3. CDR1 SGHRS and CDR2 YFSETQ come from the germline V gene. The CDR3 has 15 residues. The CDR3 sequence is CASSFGGRGSYEQYF. CDR3 DNA: TGCGCCAGCAGCTTTGGCGGGAGGGGCTCCTACGAGCAGTACTTC.

This clonotype has at least ten counts. This chain uses TRBV4-2 with TRBJ2-5; 9 positions agree with TRBD1. Germline CDR1 is LGHNA and CDR2 is YNFKEQ. The CDR3 is made up of 14 amino acids. Germline trimming cut 4 bases from V and 2 bases from J; bases unmatched to any gene: 2. CDR3 residues: CASSPGTGQETQYF. The CDR3 nucleotides read TGTGCCAGCAGCCCTGGGACAGGGCAAGAGACCCAGTACTTC.

This clonotype was recorded only once. The V and J genes are TRBV6-2 or TRBV6-3 and TRBJ2-1; D not resolved. The CDR3 has 12 amino acids. Germline CDR1 and CDR2: MNHEY and SVGEGT. V lost 3 bases to trimming and J lost 9 bases, with 9 bases between them. The chain's CDR3 is CASSYTTGEQFF. In nucleotides, the CDR3 is TGTGCCAGCAGTTATACTACCGGTGAGCAGTTCTTC.